This entry features one T cell receptor beta chain sequence. Its specificity is unknown. The data belong to a study of cytomegalovirus exposure and HLA in healthy donors. Use of 60 Vbeta and 13 Jbeta primers characterized the PCR. Methods used by the authors: The authors later counted tens of millions of unique TCR beta chains, 9 million to 14 million of them shared. TCRdb's copy holds only in-frame clones and misses some; the assay was immunoSEQ multiplex PCR. V and J calls and clone size follow that table, whereas D and trimming were derived from the DNA. The sample lists 100,000 or so clones, approximately 80% occurring once. The CDR3 covers 15 residues. CDR1 is MNHEY, CDR2 SVGAGI, per germline. With 7 bases clipped from V and 2 bases from J, the junction kept 7 bases outside the gene matches. Donors sampled were nominally healthy, though unrecorded immune exposures were likely. Study conclusions and caveats: Cytomegalovirus status was reportedly diagnosed by the classifier with high specificity and sensitivity.

This receptor was identified in a male donor in good health and CMV-seronegative. This rearrangement joins TRBV6-5 to TRBJ2-1, with TRBD2 identical over 8 bases. Sequencing was performed on PBMCs. Here the CDR3 reads CASTPGLGTYNEQFF. CDR3 nucleotide sequence: TGTGCCAGCACCCCGGGACTAGGGACCTACAATGAGCAGTTCTTC.